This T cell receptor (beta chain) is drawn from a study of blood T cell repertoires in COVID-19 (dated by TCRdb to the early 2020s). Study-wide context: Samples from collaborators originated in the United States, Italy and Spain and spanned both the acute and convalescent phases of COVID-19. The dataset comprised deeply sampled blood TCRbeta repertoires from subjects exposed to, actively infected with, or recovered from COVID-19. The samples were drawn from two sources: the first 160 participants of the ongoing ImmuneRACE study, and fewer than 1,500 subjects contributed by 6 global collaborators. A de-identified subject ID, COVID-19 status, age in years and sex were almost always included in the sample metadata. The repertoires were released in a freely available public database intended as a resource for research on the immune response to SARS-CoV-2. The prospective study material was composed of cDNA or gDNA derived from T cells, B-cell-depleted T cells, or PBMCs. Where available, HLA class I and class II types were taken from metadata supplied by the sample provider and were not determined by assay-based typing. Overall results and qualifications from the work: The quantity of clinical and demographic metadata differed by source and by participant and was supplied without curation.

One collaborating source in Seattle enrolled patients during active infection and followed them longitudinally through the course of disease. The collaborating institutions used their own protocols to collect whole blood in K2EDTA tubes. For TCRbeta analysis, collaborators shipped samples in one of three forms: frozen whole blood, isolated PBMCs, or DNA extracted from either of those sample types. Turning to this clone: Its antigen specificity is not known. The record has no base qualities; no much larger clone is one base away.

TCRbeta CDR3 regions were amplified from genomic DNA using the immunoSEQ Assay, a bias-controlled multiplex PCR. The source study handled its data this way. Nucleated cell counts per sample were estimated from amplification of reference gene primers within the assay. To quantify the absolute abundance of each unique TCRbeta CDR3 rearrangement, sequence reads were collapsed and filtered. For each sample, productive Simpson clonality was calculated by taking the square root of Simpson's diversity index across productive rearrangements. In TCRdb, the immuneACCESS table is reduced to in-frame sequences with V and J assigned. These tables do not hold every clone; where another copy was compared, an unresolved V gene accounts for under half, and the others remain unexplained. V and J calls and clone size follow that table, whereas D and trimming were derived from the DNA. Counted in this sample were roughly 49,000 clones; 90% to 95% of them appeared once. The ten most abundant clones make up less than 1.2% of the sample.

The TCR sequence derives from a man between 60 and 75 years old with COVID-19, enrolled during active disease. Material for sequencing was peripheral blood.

At the DNA level, the sequence is TGTGCCAGCAGCTCGTCGGGGACACTCTCCTACGAGCAGTACTTC. The translation is CASSSSGTLSYEQYF. Recombination connected TRBV6-5 to TRBJ2-7, and possibly TRBD1, on 6 matching bases. Reading the germline V gene gives CDR1 MNHEY and CDR2 SVGAGI. Including the terminal cysteine and phenylalanine, the CDR3 comprises 15 residues. Only the CDR3 region is kept as DNA, spanning 45 bases read in frame from base 1. V loses 6 bases of germline sequence and J loses 0 bases, and the interval between the two ends is 15 bases.